These 31 T cell receptor beta chains were all obtained from the same sample, sequenced in a study of cytomegalovirus exposure and HLA in healthy donors. Amplification used 60 Vbeta primers and 13 Jbeta primers. Clones were sequenced by immunoSEQ multiplex PCR, and TCRdb holds only the in-frame ones, with some missing. The sample carries around 140,000 clones, 88% recorded once. What was sequenced was PBMCs. All receptors derive from a woman aged 40-49 years in good health and CMV-seronegative.

The rearrangement uses TRBV28 and TRBJ1-1; 7 nucleotides match TRBD1. The germline CDR1 and CDR2 sequences are MDHEN and SYDVKM. After removal of 5 bases from V and 2 bases from J, the junction contained 8 bases not matched to a gene. This CDR3 region has 15 residues. DNA of the CDR3: TGTGCCAGCAGTCGAACGGGACAGCCAAACACTGAAGCTTTCTTT. Translated, it gives CASSRTGQPNTEAFF.

This chain uses TRBV30 with TRBJ2-5, with D possibly matching TRBD1 (6 bases). The CDR3 runs to 12 residues. The V end was cut by 4 bases, the J end by 1 base, with 7 bases between. Germline CDR1 is GTSNPN and CDR2 is SVGIG (reference sequence). Here the CDR3 DNA reads TGTGCCTGGAACAGGGTCCAAGAGACCCAGTACTTC. Translating gives CAWNRVQETQYF.

The V call is TRBV7-8, the J call TRBJ2-5; D possibly corresponds to TRBD2 (6 bases). This CDR3 comprises 16 residues. Trimming removed 1 base from V and 2 bases from J, with 14 bases in between. The germline V gene encodes CDR1 SGHVS and CDR2 FQNEAQ. The CDR3 protein is CASSLGVAAGQETQYF. CDR3 DNA sequence: TGTGCCAGCAGCTTAGGGGTAGCGGCGGGACAAGAGACCCAGTACTTC.

The chain uses TRBV6-1 and TRBJ2-7; 11 nucleotides match TRBD2. CDR1 is MNHNS and CDR2 is SASEGT in the germline V gene. Unmatched junction bases numbered 5, after V lost 5 bases and J lost 2 bases. This CDR3 is 15 amino acids long. The CDR3 DNA sequence: TGTGCCAGCAGTTCGGGACTAGCGGAGACCTACGAGCAGTACTTC. Translated: CASSSGLAETYEQYF.

The rearrangement joins TRBV28 to TRBJ2-7, with 12 bases aligning to TRBD2. This CDR3 is built from 16 residues. V gave up 5 bases and J gave up 4 bases; unmatched junction bases: 9. Germline V gene lookup returns CDR1 MDHEN and CDR2 SYDVKM. For the CDR3, the DNA is TGTGCCAGCAGTCCCGGGACTAGCGGGTATTTGTACGAGCAGTACTTC. This sequence encodes CASSPGTSGYLYEQYF.

The CDR3 DNA follows: TGTGCCAGCTCACCCCCGGACAGGGACTCTCCCCTCCACTTT. Translating it yields CASSPPDRDSPLHF. The rearrangement joins TRBV18 to TRBJ1-6; TRBD1 matches 8 bases. V dropped 3 bases and J dropped 13; count of bases not matched to a gene: 8. Germline V gene sequence: CDR1 KGHSH, CDR2 LQKENI. This CDR3 contains 14 residues.

The chain uses TRBV28 and TRBJ1-2; D is uncertain. V was cut by 8 bases and J by 4 bases, with 11 bases left in between. The V gene's germline CDR1 is MDHEN and CDR2 SYDVKM. The CDR3 spans 12 residues. CDR3 amino acids: CASWEGLYGYTF. CDR3 in DNA: TGTGCCAGCTGGGAGGGCCTCTATGGCTACACCTTC.

The genes are TRBV9 and TRBJ1-3; D unresolved. CDR1 and CDR2 from the germline V gene are SGDLS and YYNGEE. The CDR3 sequence is 16 residues long. V was trimmed by 0 bases and J by 4 bases, leaving 14 bases between them. The CDR3 DNA is TGTGCCAGCAGCGTAGCTAGCGGTTTCTCGGGAAACACCATATATTTT. This codes for CASSVASGFSGNTIYF.

V and J are TRBV10-3 and TRBJ2-7; 8 positions match TRBD1. Germline trimming cut 1 base from V and 3 bases from J; bases unmatched to any gene: 11. Per germline, CDR1 ENHRY and CDR2 SYGVKD. The CDR3 has 17 amino acids. CDR3 in amino acids: CAISEFTGTGAGYEQYF. The CDR3 DNA is TGTGCCATCAGTGAGTTCACCGGGACAGGAGCGGGCTACGAGCAGTACTTC.

The chain is built from TRBV19 and TRBJ2-1, with 11 bases matching TRBD2. Germline CDR1 LNHDA, CDR2 SQIVND (reference sequence). This CDR3 has 15 residues. With V trimmed by 3 bases and J by 7 bases, 5 bases remained unmatched. The DNA for the CDR3 is TGTGCCAGTAGTATTCTAGCGGGAGGCAAGAATGAGCAGTTCTTC. Translating gives CASSILAGGKNEQFF.

A remark on this clone: A junction end diverges from the germline sequence, so it may reflect a read error. The chain combines TRBV6-4 with TRBJ2-5; D call uncertain. The CDR3 is made up of 10 amino acids. Per germline, CDR1 MRHNA and CDR2 SNTAGT. The CDR3, as DNA: TGTGCCAGCATCTCAGAGGCCCAGTACTTC. Translation gives CASISEAQYF.

In the case of this clone: This same CDR3 is encoded by further DNA sequences in the sample. The J gene is TRBJ1-4, the V gene TRBV6-1; 7 positions match TRBD1. V gave up 6 bases and J gave up 3 bases; unmatched junction bases: 4. The germline V gene has CDR1 MNHNS and CDR2 SASEGT. The CDR3 is 14 amino acids. CDR3 in amino acids: CASRLTGSNEKLFF. CDR3 sequence (DNA): TGTGCCAGCAGGCTGACAGGGTCTAATGAAAAACTGTTTTTT.

For the CDR3, the DNA is TGTGCCAGCAGCCCGGGCTCCGGGAAGACCTACGAGCAGTACTTC. As protein: CASSPGSGKTYEQYF. V gene TRBV11-3 combines with J gene TRBJ2-7; D perhaps matches TRBD2 (5 bases). The CDR3 consists of 15 residues. In germline, CDR1 is SGHNT, CDR2 YENEEA. Trimming removed 5 bases from V and 2 bases from J, with 16 bases in between. Combining the CDR3 with reference TRBV11-3 and TRBJ2-7 gives the whole variable domain EAGVVQSPRYKIIEKKQPVAFWCNPISGHNTLYWYLQNLGQGPELLIRYENEEAVDDSQLPKDRFSAERLKGVDSTLKIQPAELGDSAVYLCASSPGSGKTYEQYFGPGTRLTVT.

The chain is built from TRBV13 and TRBJ2-1; 15 bases agree with TRBD2. The CDR3 totals 17 residues. Per germline, CDR1 PRHDT and CDR2 FYEKMQ (reference sequence). V trimming: 2 bases; J trimming: 7 bases; junction bases outside the gene matches: 6. CDR3 residues: CASSLPGTSGRTNEQFF. CDR3 nucleotides: TGTGCCAGCAGCTTACCGGGGACTAGCGGGAGGACTAATGAGCAGTTCTTC.

This clone appeared once. The genes are TRBV11-3 and TRBJ2-1; TRBD2 is a possible D gene (6 bases). This CDR3 has 12 residues. Trimming pared 5 bases from V and 9 bases from J, leaving 11 bases between. Germline CDR1 SGHNT, CDR2 YENEEA. The CDR3 is CASSGPGGEQFF. CDR3 DNA sequence: TGTGCCAGCAGCGGGCCCGGGGGTGAGCAGTTCTTC.

This CDR3 reads CASSRDSELFF. For the CDR3, the DNA is TGTGCCAGCAGCCGGGACAGCGAACTGTTTTTT. This chain links TRBV2 with TRBJ1-4, with TRBD1 matching over 7 bases. The CDR3 covers 11 residues. The germline V gene encodes CDR1 SNHLY and CDR2 FYNNEI. V trimming: 6 bases; J trimming: 12 bases; junction bases outside the gene matches: 4.

This CDR3 reads CASSFLVHDYRGLGGTEAFF. In nucleotides, the CDR3 is TGTGCCAGCAGTTTTTTAGTGCACGATTACAGGGGGCTGGGGGGCACTGAAGCTTTCTTT. The genes are TRBV27 and TRBJ1-1; TRBD1 agrees at 9 bases. CDR1 MNHEY and CDR2 SMNVEV come from the germline V gene (reference sequence). Trimming removed 3 bases from V and 4 bases from J; junction bases left unmatched: 21. The CDR3 totals 20 residues.

This clone was recorded only once. The J gene is TRBJ2-7, the V gene TRBV18, with D maybe TRBD1 (7 bases). Trimming left V 3 bases short and J 5 bases short, with 11 bases between. The CDR3 runs 13 residues. Germline V CDR1 and CDR2: KGHSH, LQKENI. The CDR3 protein is CASSPGGQDEQYF. The DNA for the CDR3 is TGTGCCAGCTCACCGGGAGGACAGGACGAGCAGTACTTC.

This clone was counted once. V usage is TRBV4-1 and J usage is TRBJ2-1, with 9 bases identical to TRBD2. V dropped 5 bases and J dropped 5; count of bases not matched to a gene: 7. The CDR3 sequence is 15 residues long. CDR1 is MGHRA and CDR2 is YSYEKL in the germline V gene. CDR3 sequence reads: CASSFGLATDNEQFF. CDR3 nucleotide sequence: TGCGCCAGCAGCTTCGGACTAGCGACCGACAATGAGCAGTTCTTC.

This chain connects TRBV7-2 to TRBJ2-4, with unresolved D. CDR1 and CDR2 (germline): SGHTA, FQGNSA. The germline V and J ends were trimmed by 3 bases and 15 bases, with 12 bases remaining between them. This CDR3 is 11 amino acids long. The CDR3 loop is CASSLGRVSYF. CDR3 DNA sequence: TGTGCCAGCAGCTTGGGCCGAGTTTCGTACTTC.

This clone was counted once. The chain joins TRBV4-2 to TRBJ2-1; 7 bases match TRBD2. Per the germline V gene, CDR1 is LGHNA and CDR2 is YNFKEQ. The CDR3 covers 14 residues. With 4 bases clipped from V and 4 bases from J, the junction kept 4 bases outside the gene matches. CDR3 sequence (DNA): TGTGCCAGCAGCCGAGCGGGGAGATACAATGAGCAGTTCTTC. This gives the protein CASSRAGRYNEQFF.

V usage is TRBV7-9 and J usage is TRBJ2-5, with 9 bases aligning to TRBD2. The CDR3 is made up of 15 amino acids. J was trimmed by 3 bases and V by 0 bases; bases with no gene match: 2. Germline lookup yields CDR1 SEHNR and CDR2 FQNEAQ (reference sequence). The CDR3: CASSLALAGKETQYF. DNA for the CDR3: TGTGCCAGCAGCTTAGCCCTAGCGGGAAAAGAGACCCAGTACTTC.

On this clone: The junction departs from the called germline gene at one end, perhaps through a read error. This sample also contains other DNA sequences that code for the same CDR3. J is TRBJ2-7 and V is TRBV4-3, with 9 bases that match TRBD1. The CDR3 extends over 16 amino acids. Germline V gene sequence: CDR1 LGHNA, CDR2 YSLEER. CDR3 nucleotides: TGCGCCAGCAGCCAAGGAACAGGGGGCGCTTGGGACGAACAGTACTTC. Translation: CASSQGTGGAWDEQYF.

This clone was detected only a few times. The chain is built from TRBV7-9 and TRBJ1-1; no definite D call. CDR3 size: 15 residues. Germline CDR1 is SEHNR and CDR2 is FQNEAQ (reference sequence). Between the trimmed V and J ends, which lost 7 bases and 1 base, there was a span of 16 bases. CDR3 sequence reads: CASISRTGRNTEAFF. The CDR3 nucleotides read TGTGCCAGCATCTCGAGGACGGGGAGGAACACTGAAGCTTTCTTT.

The rearrangement links TRBV6-5 to TRBJ1-5, with D tentatively TRBD1 (5 bases). Trimming pared 6 bases from V and 5 bases from J, leaving 11 bases between. The CDR3 spans 13 residues. The germline gives CDR1 MNHEY, CDR2 SVGAGI. The CDR3 reads CASREGIYQPQHF. CDR3 DNA sequence: TGTGCCAGCAGGGAGGGGATTTATCAGCCCCAGCATTTT.

This chain links TRBV5-1 with TRBJ2-1; 10 nucleotides match TRBD2. This CDR3 has 16 amino acids. The J segment lost 4 bases and the V segment lost 4 bases, leaving 8 bases of the junction unmatched. CDR1 and CDR2 (germline): SGHRS, YFSETQ. CDR3 nucleotide sequence: TGCGCCAGCAGCCCACCCGGGACTAGCGTATACAATGAGCAGTTCTTC. Amino acid sequence: CASSPPGTSVYNEQFF.

The CDR3 coding sequence is TGCGCCAGCAGCTTGGCTGGGCGGGGCCCCTACAATGAGCAGTTCTTC. It translates to CASSLAGRGPYNEQFF. The V and J genes are TRBV5-1 and TRBJ2-1; tentative D call: TRBD2 (6 bases). V was pared by 0 bases and J by 2 bases, with 12 bases between. This CDR3 is built from 16 residues. Per the germline V gene, CDR1 is SGHRS and CDR2 is YFSETQ.

Only one count was recorded for this clone. V and J are TRBV18 and TRBJ1-4; a possible D gene is TRBD1 (5 bases). CDR1 is KGHSH, CDR2 LQKENI, per germline. The CDR3 has 14 residues. V was clipped by 0 bases and J by 8 bases, with 10 bases between them. The CDR3 nucleotides read TGTGCCAGCTCACCACCGGAGGGGAACGAAAAACTGTTTTTT. Encoded protein: CASSPPEGNEKLFF.

The gene calls are TRBV28 and TRBJ1-1; 8 bases are shared with TRBD1. V lost 5 bases and J lost 11; bases outside the gene matches: 10. Per the germline V gene, CDR1 is MDHEN and CDR2 is SYDVKM. The CDR3 has 13 residues. The CDR3 DNA is TGTGCCAGCAGTGACCCAGGGGGCCTGGGTGCTTTCTTT. It translates to CASSDPGGLGAFF.

The chain is built from TRBV9 and TRBJ2-1; TRBD2 matches at 10 bases. Germline V lookup: CDR1 SGDLS, CDR2 YYNGEE. The CDR3 is 16 residues long. The ends lost 1 base at V and 2 bases at J; junction bases unmatched: 3. CDR3 coding DNA: TGTGCCAGCAGCGTACTAGCGGGAGTAGCCTACAATGAGCAGTTCTTC. Encoded protein: CASSVLAGVAYNEQFF.

The gene calls are TRBV5-1 and TRBJ2-3, with 8 bases matching TRBD2. Germline values: CDR1 SGHRS, CDR2 YFSETQ. This CDR3 has 18 residues. J was trimmed by 2 bases and V by 4 bases; bases with no gene match: 15. CDR3 amino acids: CASSLEGGRPSFTDTQYF. The CDR3 bases are TGCGCCAGCAGCCTTGAGGGCGGGAGGCCCAGCTTCACAGATACGCAGTATTTT.